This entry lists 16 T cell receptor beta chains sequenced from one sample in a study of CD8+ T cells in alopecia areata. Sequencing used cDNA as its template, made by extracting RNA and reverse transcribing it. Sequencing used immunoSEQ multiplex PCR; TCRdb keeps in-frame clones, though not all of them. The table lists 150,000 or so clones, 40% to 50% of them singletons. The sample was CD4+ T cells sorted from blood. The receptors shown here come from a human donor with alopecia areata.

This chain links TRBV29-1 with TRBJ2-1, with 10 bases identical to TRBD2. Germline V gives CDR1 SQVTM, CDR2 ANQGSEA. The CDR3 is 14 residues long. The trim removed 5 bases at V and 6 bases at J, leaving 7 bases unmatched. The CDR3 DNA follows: TGCAGCGTTTTCGGTCTAGCGGGAGCCAATGAGCAGTTCTTC. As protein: CSVFGLAGANEQFF.

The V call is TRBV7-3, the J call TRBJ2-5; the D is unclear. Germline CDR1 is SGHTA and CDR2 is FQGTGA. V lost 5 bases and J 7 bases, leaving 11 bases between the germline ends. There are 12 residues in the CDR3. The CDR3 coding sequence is TGTGCCAGCAGCATCGATGGCGGGACCCAGTACTTC. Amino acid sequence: CASSIDGGTQYF.

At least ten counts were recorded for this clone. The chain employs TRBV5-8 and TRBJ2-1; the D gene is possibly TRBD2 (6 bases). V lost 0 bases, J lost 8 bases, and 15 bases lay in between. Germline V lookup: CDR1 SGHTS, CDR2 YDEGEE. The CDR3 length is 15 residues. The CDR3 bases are TGTGCCAGCAGCTTGGTTCTAGCGCTTTTTGATGAGCAGTTCTTC. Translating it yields CASSLVLALFDEQFF.

CDR3 residues: CASRSLGQASYEQYF. The DNA for the CDR3 is TGTGCCAGCAGAAGTCTGGGACAAGCATCCTACGAGCAGTACTTC. The genes are TRBV11-2 and TRBJ2-7; TRBD1 might be the D (6 bases). The CDR3 loop spans 15 amino acids. Germline-derived CDR1 and CDR2 are SGHAT and FQNNGV. The V gene lost 6 bases and the J gene lost 1 base, with 16 bases spanning the gap. The whole variable domain, remainder taken from reference TRBV11-2 and TRBJ2-7, is EAGVAQSPRYKIIEKRQSVAFWCNPISGHATLYWYQQILGQGPKLLIQFQNNGVVDDSQLPKDRFSAERLKGVDSTLKIQPAKLEDSAVYLCASRSLGQASYEQYFGPGTRLTVT.

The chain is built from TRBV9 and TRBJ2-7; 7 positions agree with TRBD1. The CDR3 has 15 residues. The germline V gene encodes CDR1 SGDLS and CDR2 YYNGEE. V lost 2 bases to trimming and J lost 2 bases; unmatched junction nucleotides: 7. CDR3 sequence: CASSVRDSTTYEQYF. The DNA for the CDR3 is TGTGCCAGCAGCGTTCGGGACAGTACTACCTACGAGCAGTACTTC.

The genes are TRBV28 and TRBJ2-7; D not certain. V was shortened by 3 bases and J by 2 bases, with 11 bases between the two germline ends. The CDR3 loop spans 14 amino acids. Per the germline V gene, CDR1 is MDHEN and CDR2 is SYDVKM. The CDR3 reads CASSLARITYEQYF. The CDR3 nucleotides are TGTGCCAGCAGTTTGGCCAGGATCACCTACGAGCAGTACTTC.

This CDR3 reads CASSVDVGNYGYTF. The CDR3 DNA reads as TGTGCCAGCAGCGTAGACGTCGGGAACTATGGCTACACCTTC. This chain joins TRBV9 and TRBJ1-2; no firm D call. This CDR3 comprises 14 residues. The ends were cut back, 0 bases at V and 2 bases at J, with 8 bases in the middle. Germline values: CDR1 SGDLS, CDR2 YYNGEE.

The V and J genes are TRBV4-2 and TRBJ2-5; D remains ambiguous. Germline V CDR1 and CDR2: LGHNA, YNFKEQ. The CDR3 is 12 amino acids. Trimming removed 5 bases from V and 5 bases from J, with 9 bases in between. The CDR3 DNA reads TGTGCCAGCAGCTCCAATAGGGAGACCCAGTACTTC. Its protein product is CASSSNRETQYF.

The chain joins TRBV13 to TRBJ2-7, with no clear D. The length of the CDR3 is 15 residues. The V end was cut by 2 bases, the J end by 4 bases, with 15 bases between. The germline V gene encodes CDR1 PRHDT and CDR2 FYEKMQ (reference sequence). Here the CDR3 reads CASSLRRQMIYEQYF. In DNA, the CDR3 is TGTGCCAGCAGCTTACGGAGACAAATGATTTACGAGCAGTACTTC.

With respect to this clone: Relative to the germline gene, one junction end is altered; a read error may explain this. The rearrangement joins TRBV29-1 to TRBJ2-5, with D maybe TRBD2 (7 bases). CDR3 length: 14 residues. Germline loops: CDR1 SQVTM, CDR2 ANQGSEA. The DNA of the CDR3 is TGCAGCGCCGATAGGGCAGGGGAGGGGAAGACCCTGTACTTC. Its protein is CSADRAGEGKTLYF.

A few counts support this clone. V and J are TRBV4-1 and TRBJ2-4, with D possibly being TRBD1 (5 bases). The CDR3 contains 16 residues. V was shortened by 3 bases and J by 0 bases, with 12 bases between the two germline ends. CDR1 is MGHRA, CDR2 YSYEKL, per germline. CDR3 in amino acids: CASSQGRATAKNIQYF. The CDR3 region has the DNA TGCGCCAGCAGCCAGGGCAGGGCTACAGCCAAAAACATTCAGTACTTC.

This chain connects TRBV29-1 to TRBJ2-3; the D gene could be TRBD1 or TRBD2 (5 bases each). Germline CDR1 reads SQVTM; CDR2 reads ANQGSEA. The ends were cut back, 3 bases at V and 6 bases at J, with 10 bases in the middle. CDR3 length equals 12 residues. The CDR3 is CSVDGGSDTQYF. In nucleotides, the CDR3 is TGCAGCGTTGATGGGGGTAGCGATACGCAGTATTTT.

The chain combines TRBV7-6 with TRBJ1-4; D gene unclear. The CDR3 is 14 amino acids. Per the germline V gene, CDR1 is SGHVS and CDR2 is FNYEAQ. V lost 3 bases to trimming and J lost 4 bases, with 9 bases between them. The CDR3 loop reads CASSLARLNEKLFF. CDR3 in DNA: TGTGCCAGCAGCTTGGCCAGACTTAATGAAAAACTGTTTTTT.

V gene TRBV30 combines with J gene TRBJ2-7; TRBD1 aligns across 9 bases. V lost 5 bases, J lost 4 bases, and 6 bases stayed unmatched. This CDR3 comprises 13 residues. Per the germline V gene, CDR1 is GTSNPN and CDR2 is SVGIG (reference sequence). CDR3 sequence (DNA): TGTGCCTGGGGCCGACAGGGGGGTTACGAGCAGTACTTC. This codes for CAWGRQGGYEQYF.

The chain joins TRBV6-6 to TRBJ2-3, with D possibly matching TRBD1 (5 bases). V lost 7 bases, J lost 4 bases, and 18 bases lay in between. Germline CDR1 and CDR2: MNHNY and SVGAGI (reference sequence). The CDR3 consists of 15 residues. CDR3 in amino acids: CASTRGTSAADTQYF. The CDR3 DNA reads TGTGCCAGCACAAGGGGCACAAGTGCCGCAGATACGCAGTATTTT.

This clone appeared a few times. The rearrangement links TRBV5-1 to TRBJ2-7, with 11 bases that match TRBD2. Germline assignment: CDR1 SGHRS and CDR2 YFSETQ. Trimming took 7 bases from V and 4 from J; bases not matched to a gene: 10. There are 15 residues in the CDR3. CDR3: CASSYAGTSGYEQYF. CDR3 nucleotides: TGCGCCAGCTCCTATGCTGGGACTAGCGGTTACGAGCAGTACTTC.